The 27 T cell receptor beta chains reported below all come from one sample, sequenced in a study of cytomegalovirus exposure and HLA in healthy donors. Profiling relied on immunoSEQ multiplex PCR, and the TCRdb table lists in-frame clones only, not all of them. The sample lists some 88,000 clones; about 96% were seen once. The sequencing sample was made of PBMCs. The origin of the receptors is a man aged 18 to 29 in good health and CMV-seronegative.

This chain joins TRBV11-2 and TRBJ2-1, with D tentatively TRBD2 (5 bases). Germline CDR1 SGHAT, CDR2 FQNNGV. V was shortened by 5 bases and J by 7 bases, with 30 bases between the two germline ends. The CDR3 extends over 19 amino acids. For the CDR3, the DNA is TGTGCCAGCAGCCCGTTTAAGTTCGGTGGGAGAATGTTTTTGAATGAGCAGTTCTTC. This codes for CASSPFKFGGRMFLNEQFF.

The V and J genes are TRBV7-9 and TRBJ2-2, with D tentatively TRBD2 (6 bases). V was clipped by 0 bases and J by 2 bases, with 10 bases between them. Germline loops: CDR1 SEHNR, CDR2 FQNEAQ (reference sequence). The CDR3 has 16 amino acids. CDR3 coding DNA: TGTGCCAGCAGCTTAGCAGGGGACTTTAACACCGGGGAGCTGTTTTTT. Encoded protein: CASSLAGDFNTGELFF.

CDR3 in DNA: TGCAGCGTTGATCGCCCGCAGGGATATAGCAATCAGCCCCAGCATTTT. Its protein is CSVDRPQGYSNQPQHF. This chain uses TRBV29-1 with TRBJ1-5; maybe TRBD1 (5 bases). The CDR3 extends over 16 amino acids. V lost 3 bases and J lost 0, with 15 bases in between. The germline CDR1 and CDR2 sequences are SQVTM and ANQGSEA.

The gene calls are TRBV10-3 and TRBJ1-5; 8 bases match TRBD1. Germline assignment: CDR1 ENHRY and CDR2 SYGVKD. The CDR3 loop spans 17 amino acids. The V segment lost 2 bases and the J segment 0 bases; nucleotides outside the gene matches: 6. Here the CDR3 reads CAISEVGQGYSNQPQHF. CDR3 DNA: TGTGCCATCAGTGAGGTTGGACAGGGATATAGCAATCAGCCCCAGCATTTT.

J is TRBJ2-7 and V is TRBV6-1; tentative D call: TRBD1 (5 bases). Germline V gene sequence: CDR1 MNHNS, CDR2 SASEGT. This CDR3 is 13 amino acids long. The V gene lost 2 bases and the J gene lost 5 bases, with 10 bases spanning the gap. CDR3 protein: CASSEIGADEQYF. CDR3 nucleotide sequence: TGTGCCAGCAGTGAAATTGGGGCCGACGAGCAGTACTTC.

The rearrangement links TRBV5-1 to TRBJ2-3; D uncertain. Germline CDR1 SGHRS, CDR2 YFSETQ. V shed 0 bases and J shed 1 base, with 9 bases lying between them. The CDR3 contains 15 residues. The CDR3 DNA sequence: TGCGCCAGCAGCTTGGACAGCCTGGGCACAGATACGCAGTATTTT. It is translated as CASSLDSLGTDTQYF.

The chain has TRBV7-2 and TRBJ2-1; 10 nucleotides line up with TRBD2. Trimming cost V 0 bases and J 14 bases; bases outside gene matches: 7. The CDR3 loop spans 14 amino acids. The V gene's germline CDR1 is SGHTA and CDR2 FQGNSA. The CDR3 coding sequence is TGTGCCAGCAGCTTAGCGACAGCGGGAGGGTCGGAGTTCTTC. This codes for CASSLATAGGSEFF.

The chain links TRBV11-3 to TRBJ2-6; a weak D match, TRBD1 (6 bases). CDR1 is SGHNT, CDR2 YENEEA, per germline. Trimming shortened V by 5 bases and J by 2 bases, and 16 bases separated the two germline ends. The CDR3 loop spans 17 amino acids. CDR3 bases: TGTGCCAGCAGCGCCCATTCCCCAGGGGCTGGGGCCAACGTCCTGACTTTC. Residues: CASSAHSPGAGANVLTF.

The genes are TRBV27 and TRBJ2-7; 9 nucleotides agree with TRBD1. After removal of 5 bases from V and 0 bases from J, the junction contained 5 bases not matched to a gene. The CDR3 length is 15 residues. The germline V gene encodes CDR1 MNHEY and CDR2 SMNVEV (reference sequence). The CDR3 DNA sequence: TGTGCCAGCAGTCCACCGGGACAGGGCTCCTACGAGCAGTACTTC. This translates into CASSPPGQGSYEQYF.

The chain uses TRBV29-1 and TRBJ2-7; D remains ambiguous. V was clipped by 6 bases and J by 6 bases, with 15 bases between them. This CDR3 spans 12 amino acids. CDR1 is SQVTM, CDR2 ANQGSEA, per germline. The CDR3 region is CSVKTWALEQYF. DNA for the CDR3: TGCAGCGTGAAGACCTGGGCCCTCGAGCAGTACTTC.

This clone showed up just once. V is TRBV7-2 and J is TRBJ2-1, with 8 bases matching TRBD2. The CDR3 length is 14 residues. Germline CDR1 is SGHTA and CDR2 is FQGNSA. V shed 5 bases and J 6 bases; nucleotides not matched to a gene: 6. The CDR3 loop is CASSRSGAFNEQFF. The CDR3 region has the DNA TGTGCCAGCAGCCGTAGCGGGGCTTTCAATGAGCAGTTCTTC. Drawing the rest from reference TRBV7-2 and TRBJ2-1, the complete variable domain is GAGVSQSPSNKVTEKGKDVELRCDPISGHTALYWYRQSLGQGLEFLIYFQGNSAPDKSGLPSDRFSAERTGGSVSTLTIQRTQQEDSAVYLCASSRSGAFNEQFFGPGTRLTVL.

This sequence joins TRBV30 and TRBJ1-2; no definite D call. Germline lookup yields CDR1 GTSNPN and CDR2 SVGIG (reference sequence). The CDR3 runs 13 residues. The V gene lost 2 bases and the J gene lost 4 bases, with 11 bases spanning the gap. DNA of the CDR3: TGTGCCTGGAGTATCATGGGGAGCTATGGCTACACCTTC. Translation: CAWSIMGSYGYTF.

This chain joins TRBV6-5 and TRBJ1-2; TRBD1 agrees at 9 bases. V lost 4 bases, J lost 2 bases, and 5 bases stayed unmatched. The germline CDR1 and CDR2 sequences are MNHEY and SVGAGI. The CDR3 contains 15 residues. The CDR3 loop is CASSLTGGWNYGYTF. In DNA, the CDR3 is TGTGCCAGCAGTTTGACAGGGGGATGGAACTATGGCTACACCTTC.

The J gene is TRBJ2-6, the V gene TRBV4-1; possible D gene TRBD2, 5 bases. CDR1 is MGHRA and CDR2 is YSYEKL in the germline V gene. The CDR3 has 16 residues. Trimming removed 0 bases at V and 0 bases at J, with 6 bases between. CDR3 region: CASSQDGSSGANVLTF. The CDR3 DNA is TGCGCCAGCAGCCAAGATGGGAGCTCTGGGGCCAACGTCCTGACTTTC.

The J gene is TRBJ1-1, the V gene TRBV18, with a possible D match to TRBD1 (5 bases). Germline V gene lookup returns CDR1 KGHSH and CDR2 LQKENI. This CDR3 contains 17 residues. Trimming cost V 3 bases and J 1 base, with 18 bases left between them. The CDR3 loop reads CASSPQIETAQNTEAFF. CDR3 bases: TGTGCCAGCTCACCCCAAATCGAGACAGCTCAGAACACTGAAGCTTTCTTT.

V gene TRBV4-3 combines with J gene TRBJ1-5; D is undetermined. V was shortened by 0 bases and J by 1 base, with 7 bases between the two germline ends. In germline, CDR1 is LGHNA, CDR2 YSLEER. This CDR3 spans 15 amino acids. The CDR3 nucleotides are TGCGCCAGCAGCCAAGAGGGAGCCAGCAATCAGCCCCAGCATTTT. As protein: CASSQEGASNQPQHF.

This chain uses TRBV9 with TRBJ1-1; D possibly corresponds to TRBD1 (6 bases). The length of the CDR3 is 12 residues. Germline loops: CDR1 SGDLS, CDR2 YYNGEE. The V end was cut by 0 bases, the J end by 8 bases, with 8 bases between. CDR3 in DNA: TGTGCCAGCAGCGTAGGAGACAGGGAAGCTTTCTTT. Its protein product is CASSVGDREAFF.

The chain has TRBV19 and TRBJ2-6; D possibly corresponds to TRBD2 (6 bases). The CDR3 contains 16 residues. Germline V gene data show CDR1 as LNHDA and CDR2 as SQIVND (reference sequence). V lost 6 bases and J lost 2, with 14 bases in between. DNA of the CDR3: TGTGCCAGTAGACACTCCCCGGGAGCTGGGGCCAACGTCCTGACTTTC. Its protein is CASRHSPGAGANVLTF.

V and J are TRBV27 and TRBJ2-1, with D tentatively TRBD2 (6 bases). This CDR3 region has 17 residues. Germline V CDR1 and CDR2: MNHEY, SMNVEV (reference sequence). The V and J ends lost 5 bases and 6 bases respectively, with 23 bases between them. CDR3 in amino acids: CASSPPFSRELSNEQFF. The DNA for the CDR3 is TGTGCCAGCAGTCCGCCATTTTCCCGGGAGTTAAGCAATGAGCAGTTCTTC.

In its sample, this clone was seen once. CDR3 nucleotides: TGTGCCAGCATTAACGAGACAGGGACCCTCCTCTCCTACAATGAGCAGTTCTTC. This codes for CASINETGTLLSYNEQFF. The chain recombines TRBV5-4 with TRBJ2-1; 7 bases are a match to TRBD1. Germline V CDR1 and CDR2: SGHNT, YYREEE (reference sequence). The CDR3 covers 18 residues. Trimming removed 6 bases from V and 0 bases from J; junction bases left unmatched: 15.

This chain's CDR3 is CASSPGGIAQETQYF. The CDR3 nucleotides are TGTGCCAGCAGCCCGGGCGGGATCGCTCAAGAGACCCAGTACTTC. The J gene is TRBJ2-5, the V gene TRBV9; tentatively, D is TRBD2 (6 bases). The CDR3 consists of 15 residues. The V gene lost 4 bases and the J gene lost 2 bases, with 15 bases spanning the gap. Germline assignment: CDR1 SGDLS and CDR2 YYNGEE.

The chain recombines TRBV11-2 with TRBJ2-7; tentative D call: TRBD1 (6 bases). CDR3 length equals 15 residues. The V gene's germline CDR1 is SGHAT and CDR2 FQNNGV. V was clipped by 4 bases and J by 3 bases, with 16 bases between them. The CDR3 spells CASSSRVTGIYEQYF. The CDR3 region has the DNA TGTGCCAGCAGCTCAAGGGTGACAGGAATCTACGAGCAGTACTTC.

The J gene is TRBJ2-3, the V gene TRBV18, with 13 bases that match TRBD2. CDR1 is KGHSH and CDR2 is LQKENI in the germline V gene. Losses at the gene ends were 2 bases for V and 3 bases for J; bases not matched to a gene: 8. There are 18 residues in the CDR3. The CDR3 loop reads CASSPFGTSGKSTDTQYF. CDR3 DNA: TGTGCCAGCTCACCATTTGGGACTAGCGGGAAGTCAACAGATACGCAGTATTTT.

This chain uses TRBV11-3 with TRBJ2-1; 7 nucleotides align to TRBD1. The germline gives CDR1 SGHNT, CDR2 YENEEA. The CDR3 has 18 amino acids. The trim removed 1 base at V and 0 bases at J, leaving 9 bases unmatched. The CDR3 sequence is CASSLVGTAKSSYNEQFF. Here the CDR3 DNA reads TGTGCCAGCAGCTTAGTGGGGACAGCGAAGAGCTCCTACAATGAGCAGTTCTTC. Full variable domain (rest looked up from reference TRBV11-3 and TRBJ2-1): EAGVVQSPRYKIIEKKQPVAFWCNPISGHNTLYWYLQNLGQGPELLIRYENEEAVDDSQLPKDRFSAERLKGVDSTLKIQPAELGDSAVYLCASSLVGTAKSSYNEQFFGPGTRLTVL.

The chain joins TRBV5-4 to TRBJ2-1; 15 nucleotides agree with TRBD2. The CDR3 totals 15 residues. The germline V gene has CDR1 SGHNT and CDR2 YYREEE (reference sequence). After removal of 3 bases from V and 6 bases from J, the junction contained 1 base not matched to a gene. The CDR3 DNA reads TGTGCCAGCAGCTGGGGACTAGCGGGAGGCAATGAGCAGTTCTTC. As protein: CASSWGLAGGNEQFF.

CDR3 protein: CAIQLTKQAYNEQFF. CDR3 DNA sequence: TGTGCCATCCAGCTTACCAAACAGGCCTACAATGAGCAGTTCTTC. The chain is built from TRBV11-3 and TRBJ2-1, with a weak D call TRBD1 (5 bases). The V gene's germline CDR1 is SGHNT and CDR2 YENEEA. CDR3 length equals 15 residues. The germline V and J ends were trimmed by 10 bases and 2 bases, with 18 bases remaining between them. The full variable domain, with the rest looked up from reference TRBV11-3 and TRBJ2-1, is EAGVVQSPRYKIIEKKQPVAFWCNPISGHNTLYWYLQNLGQGPELLIRYENEEAVDDSQLPKDRFSAERLKGVDSTLKIQPAELGDSAVYLCAIQLTKQAYNEQFFGPGTRLTVL.

J is TRBJ2-2 and V is TRBV28; the D is unclear. Per germline, CDR1 MDHEN and CDR2 SYDVKM. This CDR3 is 11 amino acids long. Deletions cut 3 bases from V and 8 bases from J, with 4 bases between. In DNA, the CDR3 is TGTGCCAGCAGTTTCAGGGGGGAGCTGTTTTTT. The encoded protein is CASSFRGELFF.